This record concerns one TCR beta chain sequence. Its antigen is as yet unknown. These data come from a study of graft-versus-host responses after intestinal transplantation. Whole-study findings and limits: Individuals who had graft-donor T cell macrochimerism had allografts that showed high graft-versus-host to host-versus-graft clonal ratios. Some GvH clones appeared in ileal mucosa or blood before recipient bone marrow. Early after transplant, HvG clones declined as circulating GvH clones peaked.

TCRdb's copy holds only in-frame clones and misses some; the assay was immunoSEQ multiplex PCR. The sample shows approximately 120,000 clones, around 94% of them seen only once. The origin of this receptor is a human donor who received an intestinal transplant. Sequencing used unstimulated CD4+ T cells sorted from spleen or lymph node cells, obtained before intestinal transplant.

CDR3 protein: CASSLGGSGGFTGELFF. The CDR3 coding sequence is TGTGCCAGCAGCTTAGGGGGTAGCGGGGGTTTCACCGGGGAGCTGTTTTTT. The chain employs TRBV7-8 and TRBJ2-2; 9 bases align to TRBD2. The CDR3 has 17 amino acids. The ends lost 1 base at V and 4 bases at J; junction bases unmatched: 7. Germline CDR1 reads SGHVS; CDR2 reads FQNEAQ.